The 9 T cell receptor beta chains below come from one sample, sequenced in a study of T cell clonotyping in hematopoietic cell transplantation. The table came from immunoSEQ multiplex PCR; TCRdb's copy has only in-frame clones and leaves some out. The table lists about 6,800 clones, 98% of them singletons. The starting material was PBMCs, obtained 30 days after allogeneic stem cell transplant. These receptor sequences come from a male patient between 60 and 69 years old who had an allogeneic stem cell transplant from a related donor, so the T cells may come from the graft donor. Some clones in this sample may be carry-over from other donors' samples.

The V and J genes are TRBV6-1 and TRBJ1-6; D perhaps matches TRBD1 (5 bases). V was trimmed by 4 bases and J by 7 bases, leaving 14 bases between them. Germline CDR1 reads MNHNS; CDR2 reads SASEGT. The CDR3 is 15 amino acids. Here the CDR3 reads CASSAYQGVNSPLHF. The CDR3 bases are TGTGCCAGCAGTGCGTATCAGGGAGTGAATTCACCCCTCCACTTT.

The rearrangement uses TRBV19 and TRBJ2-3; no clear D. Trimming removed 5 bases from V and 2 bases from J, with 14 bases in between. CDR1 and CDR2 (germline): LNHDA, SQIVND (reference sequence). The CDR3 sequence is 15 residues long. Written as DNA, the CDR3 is TGTGCCAGTAGTGTAACCTCCAGGACCACAGATACGCAGTATTTT. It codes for CASSVTSRTTDTQYF.

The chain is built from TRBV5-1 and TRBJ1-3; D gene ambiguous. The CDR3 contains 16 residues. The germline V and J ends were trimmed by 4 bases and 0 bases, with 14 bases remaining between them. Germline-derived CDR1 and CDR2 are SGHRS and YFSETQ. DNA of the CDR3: TGCGCCAGCAGCCCATTACCAGGCTACTCTGGAAACACCATATATTTT. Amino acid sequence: CASSPLPGYSGNTIYF.

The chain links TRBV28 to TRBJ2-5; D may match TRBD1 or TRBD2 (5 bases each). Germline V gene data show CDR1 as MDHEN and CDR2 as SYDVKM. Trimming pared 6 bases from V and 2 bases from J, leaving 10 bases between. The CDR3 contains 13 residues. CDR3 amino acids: CASRSGTQETQYF. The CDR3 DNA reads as TGTGCCAGCAGATCCGGGACGCAAGAGACCCAGTACTTC. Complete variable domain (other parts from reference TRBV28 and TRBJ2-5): DVKVTQSSRYLVKRTGEKVFLECVQDMDHENMFWYRQDPGLGLRLIYFSYDVKMKEKGDIPEGYSVSREKKERFSLILESASTNQTSMYLCASRSGTQETQYFGPGTRLLVL.

In DNA, the CDR3 is TGTGCCAGCAGCATCTACGACGGGTACGAGCAGTACTTC. Amino acids: CASSIYDGYEQYF. The chain recombines TRBV11-2 with TRBJ2-7; D gene unclear. The V end lost 5 bases, the J end lost 4 bases, and 12 bases lay between the germline ends. Looked up from germline, CDR1 is SGHAT and CDR2 is FQNNGV. The length of the CDR3 is 13 residues.

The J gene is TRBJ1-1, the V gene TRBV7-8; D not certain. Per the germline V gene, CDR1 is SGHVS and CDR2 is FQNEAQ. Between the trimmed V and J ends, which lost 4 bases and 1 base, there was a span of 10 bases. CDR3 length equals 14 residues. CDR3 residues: CASSSRNQNTEAFF. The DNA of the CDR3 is TGTGCCAGCAGCTCCAGAAATCAGAACACTGAAGCTTTCTTT.

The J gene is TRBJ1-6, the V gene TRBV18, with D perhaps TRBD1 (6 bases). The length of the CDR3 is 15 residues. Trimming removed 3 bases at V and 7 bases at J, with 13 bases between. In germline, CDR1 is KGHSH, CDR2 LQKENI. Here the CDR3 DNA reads TGTGCCAGCTCACCGGCAGGGGTCATGAATTCACCCCTCCACTTT. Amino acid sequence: CASSPAGVMNSPLHF.

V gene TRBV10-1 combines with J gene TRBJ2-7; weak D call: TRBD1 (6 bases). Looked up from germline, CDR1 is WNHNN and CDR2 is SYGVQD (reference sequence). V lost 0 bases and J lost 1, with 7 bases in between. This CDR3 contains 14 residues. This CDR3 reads CASSESRGSYEQYF. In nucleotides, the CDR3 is TGCGCCAGCAGTGAGTCGAGGGGGTCCTACGAGCAGTACTTC.

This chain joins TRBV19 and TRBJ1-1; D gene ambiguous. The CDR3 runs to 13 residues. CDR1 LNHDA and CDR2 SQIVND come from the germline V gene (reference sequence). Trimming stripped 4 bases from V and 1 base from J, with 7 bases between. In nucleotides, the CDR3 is TGTGCCAGTAGTAGCCAGAGGAACACTGAAGCTTTCTTT. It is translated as CASSSQRNTEAFF.